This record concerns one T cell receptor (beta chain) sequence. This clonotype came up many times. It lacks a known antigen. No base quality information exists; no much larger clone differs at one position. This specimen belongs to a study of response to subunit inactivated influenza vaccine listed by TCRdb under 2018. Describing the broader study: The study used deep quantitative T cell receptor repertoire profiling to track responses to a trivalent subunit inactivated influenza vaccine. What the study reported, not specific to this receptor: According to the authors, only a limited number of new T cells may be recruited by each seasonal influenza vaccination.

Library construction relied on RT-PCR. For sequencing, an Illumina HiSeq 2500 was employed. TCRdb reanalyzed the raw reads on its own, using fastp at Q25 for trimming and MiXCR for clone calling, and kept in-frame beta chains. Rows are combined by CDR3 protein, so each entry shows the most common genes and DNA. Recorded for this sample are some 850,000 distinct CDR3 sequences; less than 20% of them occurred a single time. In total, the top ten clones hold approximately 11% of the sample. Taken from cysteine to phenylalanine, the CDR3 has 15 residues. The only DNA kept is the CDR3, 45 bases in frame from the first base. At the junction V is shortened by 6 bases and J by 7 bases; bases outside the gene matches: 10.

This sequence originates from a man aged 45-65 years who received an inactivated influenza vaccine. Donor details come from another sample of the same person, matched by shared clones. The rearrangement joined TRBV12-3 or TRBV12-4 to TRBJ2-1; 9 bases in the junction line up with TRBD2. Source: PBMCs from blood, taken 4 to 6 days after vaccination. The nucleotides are TGTGCCAGCAGGTCGGAGACTAGCGGAGTAAATGAGCAGTTCTTC. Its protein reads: CASRSETSGVNEQFF.